Included here is one TCR beta chain sequence, with context. The record originates from a study of early T cells in non-severe SARS-CoV-2 infection. This CDR3 has 13 amino acids. V shed 5 bases and J shed 3 bases, with 10 bases lying between them. Germline assignment: CDR1 MDHEN and CDR2 SYDVKM. TCRdb independently ran MiXCR on the 5' RACE reads; one entry per CDR3 protein. Of 70,000 to 90,000 distinct CDR3 sequences listed, less than 11% are singletons. J is TRBJ1-1 and V is TRBV28, with D hard to call. This clonotype was obtained from an adult who was a healthcare worker with PCR-confirmed SARS-CoV-2 infection or an uninfected control (not recorded which). This material consisted of whole blood, taken at baseline. CDR3 coding DNA: TGTGCCAGCAGTACCCCCCGGCACACTGAAGCTTTCTTT. Translation gives CASSTPRHTEAFF.